These 9 T cell receptor beta chains share one sample of origin, sequenced in a study of shared clonotypes between healthy human individuals (dated by TCRdb to 2018 to 2020). Libraries were constructed by the immunoSEQ multiplex PCR assay. TCRdb retrieved this table from immuneACCESS and kept in-frame rearrangements only. Not all clones are present; in checked studies, unresolved V genes account for under half, and no reason is known for the remainder. A total of some 95,000 clones appear in this sample, 60% to 70% of them only once. Together, the top ten hold 50% of the sample. Sequencing was performed on memory CD8+ T cells sorted from blood. This sample's cell subset or site label indicates: CD45RO+ cells pooled with CCR7-negative TemRA cells. The receptor source for this set is a man aged 30 to 45 in good health.

Remarks on this clone: Other DNA sequences of this sample code for an identical CDR3. The rearrangement links TRBV18 to TRBJ2-3, with D hard to call. The CDR3 is 12 amino acids. From germline, CDR1 is KGHSH and CDR2 LQKENI. Trimming stripped 3 bases from V and 2 bases from J, with 3 bases between. This CDR3 reads CASSPFTDTQYF. CDR3 in DNA: TGTGCCAGCTCACCCTTCACAGATACGCAGTATTTT.

The DNA for the CDR3 is TGCGCCAGCAGCTTGGGGACCGTCAGCTCCTACGAGCAGTACTTC. Translated: CASSLGTVSSYEQYF. V is TRBV5-1 and J is TRBJ2-7; D is uncertain. Per the germline V gene, CDR1 is SGHRS and CDR2 is YFSETQ. This CDR3 comprises 15 residues. Trimming shortened V by 0 bases and J by 0 bases, and 10 bases separated the two germline ends. The complete variable domain, with remaining parts taken from reference TRBV5-1 and TRBJ2-7, reads KAGVTQTPRYLIKTRGQQVTLSCSPISGHRSVSWYQQTPGQGLQFLFEYFSETQRNKGNFPGRFSGRQFSNSRSEMNVSTLELGDSALYLCASSLGTVSSYEQYFGPGTRLTVT.

The chain combines TRBV11-2 with TRBJ2-1; 15 bases are shared with TRBD2. After removal of 2 bases from V and 10 bases from J, the junction contained 9 bases not matched to a gene. This CDR3 has 17 residues. The germline gives CDR1 SGHAT, CDR2 FQNNGV. CDR3 protein: CASSLMGLAGGLGEQFF. In DNA, the CDR3 is TGTGCCAGCAGCTTAATGGGACTAGCGGGAGGTTTAGGCGAGCAGTTCTTC. Looking up the rest from reference TRBV11-2 and TRBJ2-1 gives the full variable domain: EAGVAQSPRYKIIEKRQSVAFWCNPISGHATLYWYQQILGQGPKLLIQFQNNGVVDDSQLPKDRFSAERLKGVDSTLKIQPAKLEDSAVYLCASSLMGLAGGLGEQFFGPGTRLTVL.

The gene calls are TRBV18 and TRBJ2-7; a possible D gene is TRBD1 (6 bases). V was cut by 6 bases and J by 0 bases, with 18 bases left in between. The CDR3 is made up of 16 amino acids. Germline CDR1 reads KGHSH; CDR2 reads LQKENI. CDR3 region: CASSPTRGISSYEQYF. DNA for the CDR3: TGTGCCAGCTCCCCGACCAGGGGTATCAGCTCCTACGAGCAGTACTTC.

The chain couples TRBV6-1 to TRBJ1-5; perhaps TRBD1 as D (5 bases). The CDR3 consists of 14 residues. The V and J ends lost 11 bases and 6 bases respectively, with 20 bases between them. Per germline, CDR1 MNHNS and CDR2 SASEGT. The CDR3 coding sequence is TGTGCCGTCGACTCGCTTGGGGGTAGTCAGCCCCAGCATTTT. Translation gives CAVDSLGGSQPQHF.

CDR3 protein: CASSLLAESSYNEQFF. In DNA, the CDR3 is TGTGCCAGCTCACTTCTAGCGGAGAGCTCCTACAATGAGCAGTTCTTC. The chain carries TRBV18 and TRBJ2-1, with 7 bases matching TRBD2. Germline V gene sequence: CDR1 KGHSH, CDR2 LQKENI. CDR3 length: 16 amino acids. The J segment lost 0 bases and the V segment lost 4 bases, leaving 6 bases of the junction unmatched.

The genes are TRBV19 and TRBJ1-3; D is ambiguous. The CDR3 is made up of 14 amino acids. Between the trimmed V and J ends, which lost 5 bases and 4 bases, there was a span of 12 bases. The germline CDR1 and CDR2 sequences are LNHDA and SQIVND (reference sequence). In DNA form, the CDR3 reads TGTGCCAGTAGTCCGTGGACGGTCGGAAACACCATATATTTT. The encoded protein is CASSPWTVGNTIYF. Looking up the rest from reference TRBV19 and TRBJ1-3 gives the full variable domain: DGGITQSPKYLFRKEGQNVTLSCEQNLNHDAMYWYRQDPGQGLRLIYYSQIVNDFQKGDIAEGYSVSREKKESFPLTVTSAQKNPTAFYLCASSPWTVGNTIYFGEGSWLTVV.

This rearrangement joins TRBV27 to TRBJ1-2; 11 bases are shared with TRBD1. V dropped 5 bases and J dropped 7; count of bases not matched to a gene: 9. This CDR3 spans 15 amino acids. Germline assignment: CDR1 MNHEY and CDR2 SMNVEV (reference sequence). The CDR3 loop is CASSPSDRGRRGYTF. In DNA, the CDR3 is TGTGCCAGCAGTCCCTCGGACAGGGGGCGCCGTGGCTACACCTTC.

This clone was recorded only once. The chain combines TRBV7-8 with TRBJ1-5; possible D gene TRBD1, 6 bases. CDR3 length: 16 amino acids. CDR1 and CDR2 (germline): SGHVS, FQNEAQ. V lost 1 base, J lost 0 bases, and 10 bases lay in between. CDR3 DNA sequence: TGTGCCAGCAGCTTAGGGGACATCAATAGCAATCAGCCCCAGCATTTT. Its protein product is CASSLGDINSNQPQHF.